This T cell receptor beta chain was observed in a study of shared T cell receptors in the human thymus. CDR3 size: 17 residues. J gave up 7 bases and V 1 base, and 11 bases lay outside the gene matches. Germline loops: CDR1 MGHRA, CDR2 YSYEKL. The table came from immunoSEQ multiplex PCR; TCRdb's copy has only in-frame clones and leaves some out. The sample shows approximately 580,000 clones, 70% to 80% of them seen only once. This same sample was also taken into another study, of human thymus T cells. That report notes: Related research found strongly overlapping thymic repertoires in unrelated individuals.

Sequenced: thymocytes. The rearrangement uses TRBV4-1 and TRBJ1-4, with TRBD1 matching 8 bases. This receptor was obtained from a boy under three years old with a congenital heart defect. The CDR3 DNA sequence: TGCGCCAGCAGCCAAGGAAGGGGGAGGACAGGGCGTGAAAAACTGTTTTTT. It yields the protein CASSQGRGRTGREKLFF.